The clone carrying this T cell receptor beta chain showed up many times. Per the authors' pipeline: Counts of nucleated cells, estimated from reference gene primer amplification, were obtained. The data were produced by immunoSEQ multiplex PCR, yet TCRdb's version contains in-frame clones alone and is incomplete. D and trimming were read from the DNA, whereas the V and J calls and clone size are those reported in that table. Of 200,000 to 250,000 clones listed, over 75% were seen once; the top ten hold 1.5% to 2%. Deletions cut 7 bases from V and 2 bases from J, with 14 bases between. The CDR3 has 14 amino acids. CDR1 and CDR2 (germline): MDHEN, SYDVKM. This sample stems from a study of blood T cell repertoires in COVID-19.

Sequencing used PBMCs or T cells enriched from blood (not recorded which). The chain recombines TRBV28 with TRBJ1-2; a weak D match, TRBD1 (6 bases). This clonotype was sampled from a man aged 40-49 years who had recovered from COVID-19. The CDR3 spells CASKVGGANYGYTF. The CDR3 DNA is TGTGCCAGCAAGGTGGGGGGGGCCAACTATGGCTACACCTTC.